Sequencing of this TCR beta chain was carried out in a study of cytomegalovirus exposure and HLA in healthy donors. Donors were drawn from the 120-subject validation cohort, separate from the approximately 700-subject first cohort. The assay was immunoSEQ multiplex PCR, and TCRdb's table has in-frame clones only and misses some. Here the sample spans about 190,000 clones, about four fifths being singletons. There are 12 residues in the CDR3. Germline values: CDR1 SNHLY, CDR2 FYNNEI. The chain couples TRBV2 to TRBJ2-5, with D unresolved. The DNA end favors TRBJ2-7, so the J call may be wrong. Sequenced material: PBMCs. This sequence was found in a woman younger than 30 in good health and CMV-seropositive. The CDR3 DNA sequence: TGTGCCAGCAGTGAATTCCCCCGCGAGCAGTACTTC. Translation gives CASSEFPREQYF.